A selection of T cell receptor beta chains follows, all from one sample in a study of CD8 T cells in Susac syndrome. TCRdb fed the immunoSEQ multiplex PCR reads into MiXCR, producing one record per CDR3 protein. In the table there are more than 150,000 distinct CDR3 sequences, roughly 95% of which are singletons. Sequenced: CD4+ T cells from PBMCs. These receptors were collected from a human donor with Susac syndrome. CDR3s include the opening cysteine and the closing phenylalanine or tryptophan.

V: TRBV4-1
J: TRBJ1-1
CDR3: CASSQDAVRTEAFF

V: TRBV6-6
J: TRBJ2-7
CDR3: CASSRTGSSYEQYF

V: TRBV5-4
J: TRBJ2-3
CDR3: CASSTGGDTDTQYF

V: TRBV6-6
J: TRBJ1-4
CDR3: CASSARGLYEKLFF

V: TRBV3-1
J: TRBJ2-1
CDR3: CASSQPPGHNEQFF

V: TRBV7-9
J: TRBJ2-3
CDR3: CASSQGTGRTDTQYF

V: TRBV25-1
J: TRBJ1-5
CDR3: CASSEYGTPKGNQPQHF

V: TRBV4-2
J: TRBJ2-5
CDR3: CASSQGGTSGQETQYF

V: TRBV20-1
J: TRBJ2-7
CDR3: CSARRTGGHYEQYF

V: TRBV5-6
J: TRBJ1-6
CDR3: CASRDNLPPNSPLHF

V: TRBV7-2
J: TRBJ2-5
CDR3: CASSSRLEQETQYF

V: TRBV5-1
J: TRBJ2-7
CDR3: CASSFNRDRAYEQYF

V: TRBV20-1
J: TRBJ2-5
CDR3: CSARLTPQETQYF

V: TRBV12-3/TRBV12-4
J: TRBJ1-1
CDR3: CASSLGQRNTEAFF

V: TRBV6-5
J: TRBJ2-7
CDR3: CATNQQGEQYF

V: TRBV3-1
J: TRBJ1-5
CDR3: CASSQGQGLNQPQHF

V: TRBV7-8
J: TRBJ2-1
CDR3: CASSLELAGGREQFF

V: TRBV7-7
J: TRBJ2-1
CDR3: CASSFSSGPQFF

V: TRBV23-1
J: TRBJ1-1
CDR3: CASRLDRSEAFF

V: TRBV20-1
J: TRBJ2-3
CDR3: CSASGAGGLGDTQYF

V: TRBV20-1
J: TRBJ2-3
CDR3: CSALDRVGADTQYF

V: TRBV23-1
J: TRBJ1-5
CDR3: CASSQSKQSNQPQHF

V: TRBV5-6
J: TRBJ1-1
CDR3: CASSLRTVMVNTEAFF

V: TRBV7-9
J: TRBJ1-1
CDR3: CASSLALGEGRLIF

V: TRBV2
J: TRBJ2-7
CDR3: CASSVAGANYEQYF

V: TRBV12-5
J: TRBJ2-3
CDR3: CASGLLAGGPAYF

V: TRBV19
J: TRBJ2-7
CDR3: CASSTGTAAFYEQYF

V: TRBV12-3/TRBV12-4
J: TRBJ2-5
CDR3: CASSRLAGPQETQYF

V: TRBV19
J: TRBJ2-3
CDR3: CASRRPGTDTQYF

V: TRBV5-1
J: TRBJ2-1
CDR3: CASSSTGLAPHEQFF

V: TRBV7-3
J: TRBJ1-2
CDR3: CASSLTGQGAGGYTF

V: TRBV5-1
J: TRBJ2-2
CDR3: CASSFGQGDTGELFF

V: TRBV5-1
J: TRBJ1-2
CDR3: CASSLSRVNYGYTF

V: TRBV12-5
J: TRBJ1-5
CDR3: CASGLVEDNQPQHF

V: TRBV27
J: TRBJ2-7
CDR3: CASSPTGVYEQYF

V: TRBV4-3
J: TRBJ1-6
CDR3: CASSHQTGGLNSPLHF

V: TRBV13
J: TRBJ1-4
CDR3: CASSQTRGRREKLFF

V: TRBV20-1
J: TRBJ1-1
CDR3: CSARGMNTEAFF

V: TRBV6-2/TRBV6-3
J: TRBJ2-7
CDR3: CASSYDGSTGEQYF

V: TRBV25-1
J: TRBJ1-4
CDR3: CASSDKKLFF

V: TRBV20-1
J: TRBJ2-3
CDR3: CSASARGGYTDTQYF

V: TRBV3-1
J: TRBJ2-3
CDR3: CASSRLPLAGGTDTQYF